This paragraph reports one TCR beta chain. V trimming: 1 base; J trimming: 7 bases; junction bases outside the gene matches: 4. Germline loops: CDR1 SGHAT, CDR2 FQNNGV. The CDR3 sequence is 15 residues long. The sample originates from a study of blood T cell repertoires in COVID-19. Study-level information: Samples representing acute and convalescent COVID-19 were sourced from the United States, Italy and Spain.

In the study's own analysis: Reference gene primer amplification gave estimated nucleated cell counts. The assay was immunoSEQ multiplex PCR, and TCRdb's table has in-frame clones only and misses some. Clone size and the V and J calls come from that table; the DNA yielded D and trimming. The sample consists of over 150,000 clones, 70% to 90% of them appearing once. Sequencing used peripheral blood. This chain uses TRBV11-2 with TRBJ1-4, with 9 nucleotides matching TRBD1. This clonotype was sampled from a man between 60 and 70 years old with COVID-19, enrolled during active disease. CDR3 DNA: TGTGCCAGCAGCTTAGTTGGGACAGGGAGTGAAAAACTGTTTTTT. It is translated as CASSLVGTGSEKLFF.